A selection of T cell receptor beta chains follows, all from one sample in a study of T cell responses to AZD1222 COVID-19 vaccine. The repertoire was sequenced with immunoSEQ multiplex PCR; TCRdb's copy has only in-frame clones and lacks some. The data hold 150,000 or so clones, with approximately 91% observed a single time. Specimen: peripheral blood, collected on day 0 of AZD1222 vaccination. All receptors derive from an adult in good health. Each CDR3 is given with its conserved first and last residue. A D gene is named only where the DNA matches it firmly. Only some rows state a clone size, as once, few, many or a class for expanded clones.

-	TRBV19	TRBJ2-5	-	TGTGCCAGTAGTGTGGGAGCGGAGACCCAGTACTTC	CASSVGAETQYF
TRBD1	TRBV5-4	TRBJ1-4	-	TGTGCCAGCAGCCCCGCAGGGGGAACAACTAATGAAAAACTGTTTTTT	CASSPAGGTTNEKLFF
-	TRBV9	TRBJ2-3	-	TGTGCCAGCAGCGTTACGGGGAATTCGATTGTCACAGATACGCAGTATTTT	CASSVTGNSIVTDTQYF
-	TRBV2	TRBJ2-5	once	TGTGCCAGCAGTGAGAGGGGAAGGGGAGAGACCCAGTACTTC	CASSERGRGETQYF
-	TRBV6-6	TRBJ1-1	-	TGTGCCAGCAGTTACTCGAAAGGCAGCCACACTGAAGCTTTCTTT	CASSYSKGSHTEAFF
TRBD1	TRBV7-2	TRBJ1-5	-	TGTGCCAGCAGTAGCCGGGACAGGGGCGATCAGCCCCAGCATTTT	CASSSRDRGDQPQHF
-	TRBV20-1	TRBJ1-1	-	TGCAGTGCTAGTGTGGGACAAAGGAACACTGAAGCTTTCTTT	CSASVGQRNTEAFF
-	TRBV20-1	TRBJ1-2	-	TGCAGTGCTAGAGATCTTTATGGCTACACCTTC	CSARDLYGYTF
-	TRBV6-5	TRBJ1-2	-	TGTGCCAGCAGAGAGAACTATGGCTACACCTTC	CASRENYGYTF
-	TRBV15	TRBJ1-3	-	TGTGCCACCAGCAGAGATCGGGGCTCTGGAAACACCATATATTTT	CATSRDRGSGNTIYF
-	TRBV7-6	TRBJ1-5	-	TGTGCCAGCAGCCAAGGGAGCAATCAGCCCCAGCATTTT	CASSQGSNQPQHF
-	TRBV5-1	TRBJ2-3	-	TGCGCCAGCAGGTGGAGCGGTCTGGGAGATACGCAGTATTTT	CASRWSGLGDTQYF